The 10 T cell receptor beta chains below come from one sample, sequenced in a study of blood T cells in healthy people across ages. Through a sample-barcoded 5' primer and a J-beta primer mix, a second PCR was run for roughly 6 to 11 cycles. Via MiXCR, TCRdb re-called the 5' RACE reads, giving one row per CDR3 protein. This sample has roughly 1,800,000 distinct CDR3 sequences, with around 48% found just once. The sequencing sample was made of blood. The receptor set was obtained from a middle-aged woman in good health.

The rearrangement links TRBV10-1 to TRBJ1-1; no clear D. Germline V lookup: CDR1 WNHNN, CDR2 SYGVQD (reference sequence). V was clipped by 2 bases and J by 5 bases, with 9 bases between them. The CDR3 covers 13 residues. Written as DNA, the CDR3 is TGCGCCAGCAGTGAGCAAGGGTTGACTGAAGCTTTCTTT. Translating gives CASSEQGLTEAFF.

This sequence joins TRBV11-2 and TRBJ2-1, with TRBD2 matching over 11 bases. The J call may be in error: the DNA end matches TRBJ2-7 better. The CDR3 has 15 amino acids. Germline CDR1 is SGHAT and CDR2 is FQNNGV. The CDR3 reads CASSSRLAGNNEQYF. The CDR3 DNA reads as TGTGCCAGCAGCTCCCGACTAGCGGGGAACAATGAGCAGTACTTC.

This clonotype was counted once. This chain joins TRBV7-2 and TRBJ2-3, with D unresolved. The germline V gene encodes CDR1 SGHTA and CDR2 FQGNSA. Trimming shortened V by 7 bases and J by 5 bases, and 13 bases separated the two germline ends. The CDR3 contains 13 residues. This chain's CDR3 is CASTARGLDTQYF. In DNA form, the CDR3 reads TGTGCCAGCACCGCCAGAGGCCTAGATACGCAGTATTTT. The whole variable domain, remainder taken from reference TRBV7-2 and TRBJ2-3, is GAGVSQSPSNKVTEKGKDVELRCDPISGHTALYWYRQSLGQGLEFLIYFQGNSAPDKSGLPSDRFSAERTGGSVSTLTIQRTQQEDSAVYLCASTARGLDTQYFGPGTRLTVL.

The chain joins TRBV7-9 to TRBJ2-6; no reliable D call. Trimming cost V 7 bases and J 0 bases, with 13 bases left between them. CDR1 and CDR2 (germline): SEHNR, FQNEAQ (reference sequence). This CDR3 spans 16 amino acids. In DNA form, the CDR3 reads TGTGCCAGCACTCTCCCACGGGCCTCTGGGGCCAACGTCCTGACTTTC. Translated: CASTLPRASGANVLTF.

J is TRBJ2-4 and V is TRBV2, with a possible D match to TRBD1 (5 bases). Trimming removed 3 bases from V and 1 base from J, with 13 bases in between. Germline CDR1 is SNHLY and CDR2 is FYNNEI. The CDR3 totals 16 residues. CDR3 region: CASSEGPNTAKNIQYF. The CDR3 region has the DNA TGTGCCAGCAGTGAGGGGCCTAATACGGCCAAAAACATTCAGTACTTC. Combining the CDR3 with reference TRBV2 and TRBJ2-4 gives the whole variable domain EPEVTQTPSHQVTQMGQEVILRCVPISNHLYFYWYRQILGQKVEFLVSFYNNEISEKSEIFDDQFSVERPDGSNFTLKIRSTKLEDSAMYFCASSEGPNTAKNIQYFGAGTRLSVL.

The chain uses TRBV18 and TRBJ1-2; D is unclear. The CDR3 runs 17 residues. V lost 2 bases and J lost 0, with 16 bases in between. Looked up from germline, CDR1 is KGHSH and CDR2 is LQKENI. DNA of the CDR3: TGTGCCAGCTCACCATTGAGGCAGCCGCAATCTAACTATGGCTACACCTTC. Translation gives CASSPLRQPQSNYGYTF.

This clonotype occurred a few times. The chain employs TRBV5-6 and TRBJ2-3, with D possibly matching TRBD1 (6 bases). V was clipped by 5 bases and J by 6 bases, with 22 bases between them. The V gene's germline CDR1 is SGHDT and CDR2 YYEEEE. This CDR3 is built from 16 residues. The CDR3 nucleotides are TGTGCCAGCAGATTTGGCACAGGGTTTGACGGGGATACGCAGTATTTT. It yields the protein CASRFGTGFDGDTQYF.

The DNA of the CDR3 is TGTGCCAGCAGCGGATGGGGGCTAGGCACAGATACGCAGTATTTT. Encoded protein: CASSGWGLGTDTQYF. This chain joins TRBV9 and TRBJ2-3; TRBD1 might be the D (6 bases). Germline V gene data show CDR1 as SGDLS and CDR2 as YYNGEE. The CDR3 loop spans 15 amino acids. With 3 bases removed from V and 1 base from J, the gap between germline ends came to 12 bases.

This sequence joins TRBV6-2 or TRBV6-3 and TRBJ2-3; weak D call: TRBD2 (6 bases). The CDR3 consists of 15 residues. Per the germline V gene, CDR1 is MNHEY and CDR2 is SVGEGT. V was cut by 5 bases and J by 4 bases, with 16 bases left in between. The CDR3 DNA reads as TGTGCCAGCAGTGACCCCGCCGGGGAGGCAGATACGCAGTATTTT. This encodes CASSDPAGEADTQYF.

This chain connects TRBV28 to TRBJ1-2; no clear D. CDR3 length: 11 residues. V lost 6 bases and J lost 7, with 9 bases in between. Per the germline V gene, CDR1 is MDHEN and CDR2 is SYDVKM. The CDR3 region is CASRIGVGYTF. The CDR3 DNA is TGTGCCAGCAGAATCGGGGTTGGCTACACCTTC.